This TCR beta chain was sequenced during a study of OX40 agonist ivuxolimab in advanced cancers. Produced via immunoSEQ multiplex PCR; TCRdb's table is partial and in-frame only. The sample consists of 100,000 or so clones, approximately 93% of them appearing once. Specimen: CD4+ or CD8+ T cells sorted from blood, collected in a trial of the OX40 agonist ivuxolimab. The receptor comes from an adult with an advanced solid tumor such as melanoma, head and neck, liver or kidney cancer.

CDR3 sequence (DNA): TGTGCCAGCAGCTTACTGGGCTCCTACGAGCAGTACTTC. Protein sequence: CASSLLGSYEQYF. The V and J genes are TRBV11-2 and TRBJ2-7; no clear D gene. V was trimmed by 2 bases and J by 0 bases, leaving 5 bases between them. The CDR3 totals 13 residues. CDR1 and CDR2 (germline): SGHAT, FQNNGV.